The clone carrying this T cell receptor beta chain has at least ten counts. Its antigen is currently unknown. The source of the sample is a study of CD8+CD57+ T cells in acquired aplastic anemia. Findings and limits, study-wide: Patients and controls shared 25 to 30 CD8+ CDR3 sequences, which appeared highly expressed in patients and within their immunodominant clones. Between the patient and control groups, CD8+ Simpson's diversity did not differ significantly.

V lost 3 bases, J lost 2 bases, and 14 bases lay in between. Per germline, CDR1 LNHDA and CDR2 SQIVND (reference sequence). The CDR3 is 16 amino acids. All patients picked for sequencing had shown, by flow cytometry, an expansion of CD8+CD57+ cells. At the time of blood sampling, patients had not yet received any therapy. Genomic DNA served as template for TCR beta VDJ and CDR3 profiling. TCRdb re-derived calls from the reads in MiXCR, one entry per CDR3 protein. Found here are 150,000 to 180,000 distinct CDR3 sequences, about 50% of them singletons; the top ten hold approximately 12%. The TCR sequence derives from a human donor with aplastic anemia. Sequencing was done on a sample of sorted CD4+, CD8+, or CD8+CD57+ T cells (not recorded which) from PBMCs. The chain uses TRBV19 and TRBJ2-1; TRBD1 or TRBD2 may be the D gene (5 bases each). In nucleotides, the CDR3 is TGTGCCAGTAGTATTGGTACGAGGGGACCCTACAATGAGCAGTTCTTC. Translation gives CASSIGTRGPYNEQFF.